These 25 T cell receptor beta chains were sequenced from one sample in a study of memory CD8 T cells in hepatitis C reinfection. Time point: peak reinfection, 3 to 8 weeks after reinfection detection. TCR sequencing was done directly ex vivo on sorted cells, without expansion in vitro. TCRdb's copy holds only in-frame clones and misses some; the assay was immunoSEQ multiplex PCR. The data show fewer than 50,000 clones, 88% seen once. Sequencing was done on a sample of naive CD8+ T cells sorted from blood. The receptors come from a young man with hepatitis C virus infection.

The V and J genes are TRBV6-5 and TRBJ2-5, with 8 bases lining up with TRBD1. The J call may not be correct, given that the DNA end is closer to TRBJ2-7. Germline-derived CDR1 and CDR2 are MNHEY and SVGAGI. The CDR3 extends over 12 amino acids. CDR3 loop: CASSPGTGEQYF. CDR3 sequence (DNA): TGTGCCAGCAGTCCCGGGACAGGCGAGCAGTACTTC.

The chain has TRBV7-9 and TRBJ2-1, with 7 positions matching TRBD2. V lost 5 bases to trimming and J lost 0 bases; unmatched junction nucleotides: 7. This CDR3 spans 16 amino acids. Germline V CDR1 and CDR2: SEHNR, FQNEAQ (reference sequence). Here the CDR3 reads CASSRVGGNSYNEQFF. The CDR3 DNA follows: TGTGCCAGCAGCCGTGTCGGGGGGAACTCCTACAATGAGCAGTTCTTC.

The chain joins TRBV29-1 to TRBJ2-3; 7 bases are shared with TRBD1. CDR1 and CDR2 from the germline V gene are SQVTM and ANQGSEA. V shed 3 bases and J 3 bases; nucleotides not matched to a gene: 9. This CDR3 is built from 15 residues. The CDR3 DNA sequence: TGCAGCGTTGAGTGGCAGGGGGACCGGACAGATACGCAGTATTTT. This gives the protein CSVEWQGDRTDTQYF.

This clone came up once. This chain connects TRBV27 to TRBJ2-1; a weak D match, TRBD2 (6 bases). This CDR3 has 16 residues. CDR1 is MNHEY and CDR2 is SMNVEV in the germline V gene (reference sequence). The ends were cut back, 4 bases at V and 7 bases at J, with 20 bases in the middle. The CDR3 bases are TGTGCCAGCAGTTCACGGGTGCTAGCGTCAAAAAATGAGCAGTTCTTC. This sequence encodes CASSSRVLASKNEQFF.

The chain links TRBV28 to TRBJ1-1, with D uncertain. The CDR3 is made up of 10 amino acids. Between the trimmed V and J ends, which lost 9 bases and 5 bases, there was a span of 7 bases. Germline loops: CDR1 MDHEN, CDR2 SYDVKM. The CDR3 spells CASIQTEAFF. CDR3 nucleotides: TGTGCCAGTATACAGACTGAAGCTTTCTTT.

V usage is TRBV5-6 and J usage is TRBJ1-1; 10 bases are a match to TRBD1. CDR1 is SGHDT and CDR2 is YYEEEE in the germline V gene. J lost 3 bases, V lost 4 bases, and 3 bases had no gene match. The CDR3 runs 14 residues. The CDR3 DNA reads as TGTGCCAGCAGCCCCGGGACAGGGGACACTGAAGCTTTCTTT. Protein: CASSPGTGDTEAFF.

The chain links TRBV11-2 to TRBJ2-5; 9 positions agree with TRBD2. This CDR3 comprises 15 residues. Germline CDR1 reads SGHAT; CDR2 reads FQNNGV. The J segment lost 5 bases and the V segment lost 8 bases, leaving 12 bases of the junction unmatched. The CDR3 DNA is TGTGCCAGCTCGGACTATGTGGCGGGGGGGGAGACCCAGTACTTC. This sequence encodes CASSDYVAGGETQYF.

V gene TRBV5-8 combines with J gene TRBJ1-2; 8 bases fit TRBD1. V trimming: 4 bases; J trimming: 7 bases; junction bases outside the gene matches: 9. There are 14 residues in the CDR3. Per germline, CDR1 SGHTS and CDR2 YDEGEE. The DNA for the CDR3 is TGTGCCAGCAGCGGAAACTCGGACAGGGCTGGCTACACCTTC. This gives the protein CASSGNSDRAGYTF.

In regard to this clone: A read error may account for a junction end that differs from germline. The chain recombines TRBV11-2 with TRBJ1-1; D not certain. This CDR3 spans 13 amino acids. Germline V gives CDR1 SGHAT, CDR2 FQNNGV. The CDR3 DNA sequence: TGCGCCAGCAGCCCAGTCATGAACACTGAAGCTTTCTTT. Its protein product is CASSPVMNTEAFF.

This sequence joins TRBV27 and TRBJ2-3; TRBD1 matches 12 bases. The CDR3 has 16 amino acids. Germline V CDR1 and CDR2: MNHEY, SMNVEV (reference sequence). The junction had 3 bases not matched to a gene; V was cut back by 2 bases and J by 3 bases. The CDR3 DNA is TGTGCCAGCAGTTTACGGGACAGGGGGCTTACAGATACGCAGTATTTT. This gives the protein CASSLRDRGLTDTQYF.

The chain has TRBV7-2 and TRBJ1-3; TRBD1 might be the D (5 bases). Germline CDR1 SGHTA, CDR2 FQGNSA. The CDR3 is made up of 14 amino acids. V lost 5 bases and J lost 2, with 10 bases in between. The CDR3 DNA is TGTGCCAGCAGCCCCGCAGGGCCTGGAAACACCATATATTTT. It encodes CASSPAGPGNTIYF.

V and J are TRBV19 and TRBJ2-7; 10 bases are shared with TRBD1. There are 14 residues in the CDR3. The germline V gene encodes CDR1 LNHDA and CDR2 SQIVND (reference sequence). The V segment lost 8 bases and the J segment 4 bases; nucleotides outside the gene matches: 8. As DNA, the CDR3 is TGTGCCAGTGCGTTGAGGGACAGGGGTTACGAGCAGTACTTC. Translating gives CASALRDRGYEQYF.

The genes are TRBV6-5 and TRBJ2-3; a weak D match, TRBD1 (6 bases). V gave up 5 bases and J gave up 0 bases, with 12 bases separating them. CDR1 and CDR2 from the germline V gene are MNHEY and SVGAGI. The CDR3 is 15 amino acids. In DNA, the CDR3 is TGTGCCAGCAGTCCCGGGACACACAGCACAGATACGCAGTATTTT. The encoded protein is CASSPGTHSTDTQYF.

This clone was found a few times. The chain joins TRBV6-5 to TRBJ2-7; D gene ambiguous. The CDR3 covers 13 residues. CDR1 is MNHEY, CDR2 SVGAGI, per germline. V lost 0 bases and J lost 6, with 9 bases in between. CDR3 nucleotide sequence: TGTGCCAGCAGTTACTCACCTTCGGGCGAGCAGTACTTC. Amino acids: CASSYSPSGEQYF.

This clone was found a few times. The chain carries TRBV4-3 and TRBJ1-1; D is uncertain. This CDR3 is built from 14 residues. Germline V gene lookup returns CDR1 LGHNA and CDR2 YSLEER. V dropped 2 bases and J dropped 0 bases, with 7 bases sitting between them. The CDR3 sequence: CASSQSRVNTEAFF. The CDR3 DNA sequence: TGCGCCAGCAGCCAAAGTCGGGTGAACACTGAAGCTTTCTTT.

The rearrangement joins TRBV7-6 to TRBJ2-2, with D uncertain. This CDR3 is 16 amino acids long. V was clipped by 5 bases and J by 0 bases, with 13 bases between them. The V gene's germline CDR1 is SGHVS and CDR2 FNYEAQ. The CDR3 sequence is CASSGLDTPNTGELFF. In nucleotides, the CDR3 is TGTGCCAGCAGCGGCCTAGATACCCCGAACACCGGGGAGCTGTTTTTT.

The gene calls are TRBV5-6 and TRBJ2-1, with TRBD2 matching 13 bases. The CDR3 extends over 15 amino acids. Unmatched junction bases numbered 6, after V lost 4 bases and J lost 8 bases. CDR1 is SGHDT and CDR2 is YYEEEE in the germline V gene. The CDR3 loop reads CASSGLAGVGDEQFF. The CDR3 DNA is TGTGCCAGCAGCGGACTAGCGGGAGTAGGGGATGAGCAGTTCTTC.

V usage is TRBV2 and J usage is TRBJ2-1, with TRBD2 matching over 10 bases. The CDR3 is 16 residues long. Unmatched junction bases numbered 10, after V lost 3 bases and J lost 8 bases. Per germline, CDR1 SNHLY and CDR2 FYNNEI. CDR3 loop: CASSDATSGAGDEQFF. In DNA, the CDR3 is TGTGCCAGCAGTGATGCTACTAGCGGGGCCGGGGATGAGCAGTTCTTC.

This rearrangement joins TRBV6-1 to TRBJ2-3; TRBD2 agrees at 7 bases. Germline V lookup: CDR1 MNHNS, CDR2 SASEGT. Trimming took 1 base from V and 6 from J; bases not matched to a gene: 4. This CDR3 has 14 amino acids. CDR3 amino acids: CASSEERGEDTQYF. The CDR3 coding sequence is TGTGCCAGCAGTGAAGAACGGGGGGAGGATACGCAGTATTTT.

The gene calls are TRBV29-1 and TRBJ1-1, with TRBD1 identical over 8 bases. V lost 7 bases and J lost 6; bases outside the gene matches: 4. The CDR3 totals 11 residues. Germline V gene sequence: CDR1 SQVTM, CDR2 ANQGSEA. CDR3 sequence reads: CSALTGAEAFF. CDR3 DNA sequence: TGCAGCGCCTTGACAGGGGCTGAAGCTTTCTTT.

V and J are TRBV7-9 and TRBJ2-1; D possibly corresponds to TRBD2 (5 bases). Trimming removed 0 bases from V and 10 bases from J, with 13 bases in between. CDR1 is SEHNR and CDR2 is FQNEAQ in the germline V gene (reference sequence). The CDR3 has 14 residues. The CDR3 DNA sequence: TGTGCCAGCAGCTTAGCAGGACTTACGGGGGAGCAGTTCTTC. Encoded protein: CASSLAGLTGEQFF.

The chain uses TRBV11-2 and TRBJ1-6; TRBD1 matches at 9 bases. Germline lookup yields CDR1 SGHAT and CDR2 FQNNGV. V shed 2 bases, J shed 5 bases, and the junction held 7 bases outside the gene matches. The CDR3 sequence is 17 residues long. The CDR3 sequence is CASSLRTGEDNNSPLHF. CDR3 nucleotide sequence: TGTGCCAGCAGCTTACGGACAGGGGAAGATAATAATTCACCCCTCCACTTT.

The chain combines TRBV6-6 with TRBJ2-5, with a weak D call TRBD1 (5 bases). This CDR3 contains 15 residues. Trimming removed 2 bases at V and 7 bases at J, with 17 bases between. The germline V gene encodes CDR1 MNHNY and CDR2 SVGAGI (reference sequence). CDR3 in amino acids: CASSYLGPQRGTQYF. CDR3 bases: TGTGCCAGCAGTTACCTTGGACCACAAAGGGGGACCCAGTACTTC.

The rearrangement uses TRBV29-1 and TRBJ2-1; D ambiguous. The CDR3 totals 11 residues. Trimming shortened V by 5 bases and J by 5 bases, and 7 bases separated the two germline ends. Per germline, CDR1 SQVTM and CDR2 ANQGSEA. The DNA of the CDR3 is TGCAGCGTTTCCCGAGACAATGAGCAGTTCTTC. Protein product: CSVSRDNEQFF.

This chain uses TRBV5-1 with TRBJ2-1; 8 bases agree with TRBD2. V lost 0 bases, J lost 8 bases, and 10 bases stayed unmatched. The CDR3 length is 16 residues. The V gene's germline CDR1 is SGHRS and CDR2 YFSETQ. CDR3 nucleotide sequence: TGCGCCAGCAGCTTGGTGGCGGGGGGATCGAGGTATGAGCAGTTCTTC. This gives the protein CASSLVAGGSRYEQFF.